This TCR beta chain originates from a study of Ad26.COV2.S vaccination and SARS-CoV-2 variants. In the study overall: Donor was assigned to the Ad26.COV2.S arm of trial COV1001. Ad26.COV2.S shots went into the muscle once or twice, 56 days apart. General study points: Participants in the vaccine arm had higher spike-specific TCR breadth; placebo recipients had lower.

Treatment: roughly 20 received Ad26.COV2.S at low or high dose, single or two shots; about 5 received placebo; per-sample allocation not given. The samples date from day 63 after the first vaccine or placebo injection. An Ad26 vector that expressed Wuhan-strain SARS-CoV-2 spike constituted the vaccine. Germline-derived CDR1 and CDR2 are LNHDA and SQIVND (reference sequence). J gave up 10 bases and V 5 bases, and 5 bases lay outside the gene matches. The CDR3 is made up of 14 amino acids. Clones were sequenced by immunoSEQ multiplex PCR, and TCRdb holds only the in-frame ones, with some missing. The sample holds 300,000 to 400,000 clones, 86% seen once. About this clone itself: Its matching antigen is unknown.

The chain has TRBV19 and TRBJ1-6; 10 bases agree with TRBD1. The material was peripheral blood, obtained in a trial of Ad26.COV2.S vaccine versus placebo. This receptor was taken from a person between 18 and 65 years old who received the Ad26.COV2.S COVID-19 vaccine or a placebo. In DNA, the CDR3 is TGTGCCAGTAGTGTGACAGGGGGCAGATCACCCCTCCACTTT. Amino acids: CASSVTGGRSPLHF.